This TCR beta chain stems from a study of T cells expressing NK-cell markers. The overall study: Seropositivity for HCMV was found in seven of the eight sequenced donors, with one seronegative.

CDR3 length: 15 amino acids. Germline lookup yields CDR1 MNHNS and CDR2 SASEGT. A word on this clonotype: The antigen is not known.

TCR beta cDNA was generated via 5'RACE template switching incorporating UMIs. From the 5' RACE reads, TCRdb lists one entry per CDR3 protein and no DNA. Its table records 500,000 or so distinct CDR3 sequences. Whole-study findings and limits: Similarly, these clonotypes led the CD3+CD56-NKG2C+ fraction as well in a handful of donors.

Sequencing input: blood T cells: a sorted CD56 or NKG2C T cell subset, CD4+ or CD8+ T cells, or bulk PBMC T cells (not recorded which). The clonotype was recovered from a man between 18 and 29 years old in good health. This chain uses TRBV6-1 with TRBJ1-4; the D call from TCRdb, TRBD1, cannot be confirmed without DNA. CDR3 loop: CASTRQAATNEKLFF.